This T cell receptor (beta chain) was observed in a study of blood T cell repertoires in COVID-19. Study context: Sites across the United States, Italy and Spain contributed samples from acute and convalescent COVID-19. Sources were T cells, B-cell-depleted T cells, or PBMCs; the material itself was cDNA or gDNA.

Followed longitudinally, the Seattle patients had been enrolled during active infection. The CDR3 contains 12 residues. The V segment lost 6 bases and the J segment 7 bases; nucleotides outside the gene matches: 5. Looked up from germline, CDR1 is MGHDK and CDR2 is SYGVNS. In the original processing: From reference gene primer amplification, estimates of nucleated cell counts were derived. This table comes from immunoSEQ multiplex PCR, and its TCRdb copy is limited to in-frame clones, with some not included. That table furnishes V, J and clone size, whereas the DNA furnished D and trimming. The sample contains fewer than 700,000 clones, roughly 91% of which appear only once.

The chain joins TRBV25-1 to TRBJ1-1, with TRBD1 matching 7 bases. This receptor was taken from a woman in her forties or fifties with COVID-19, enrolled during active disease. Source material: peripheral blood. The CDR3 spells CASRGQEGEAFF. The CDR3 DNA is TGTGCCAGCAGAGGACAGGAGGGTGAAGCTTTCTTT.